This entry describes one T cell receptor beta chain. Its specificity is unknown. Sequencing relied on a cDNA template that was reverse transcribed from extracted RNA. Libraries were prepared by immunoSEQ multiplex PCR; TCRdb keeps only in-frame clonotypes and omits some of them. This sample yields 120,000 or so clones, of which 35% to 40% are seen a single time; approximately 3.3% belongs to the top ten. This sample was included in a study of CD8+ T cells in alopecia areata. In the study overall: It was oral tofacitinib, at 5 to 10 mg twice daily, that treated patients received.

General observations from the study: Alphabeta T cells residing in normal skin are also sequenced in scalp samples.

This TCR was recovered from a human donor with alopecia areata. The sequenced material came from CD4+ T cells sorted from blood.

The CDR3 nucleotides read TGTGCCAGCAGCGTATTTCCGGGACAGGGGGCTGGAGATACGCAGTATTTT. It codes for CASSVFPGQGAGDTQYF. The V call is TRBV9, the J call TRBJ2-3; 12 bases align to TRBD1. Germline V CDR1 and CDR2: SGDLS, YYNGEE. The CDR3 has 17 residues. The V and J ends lost 1 base and 5 bases, in that order; junction bases with no gene match: 8.